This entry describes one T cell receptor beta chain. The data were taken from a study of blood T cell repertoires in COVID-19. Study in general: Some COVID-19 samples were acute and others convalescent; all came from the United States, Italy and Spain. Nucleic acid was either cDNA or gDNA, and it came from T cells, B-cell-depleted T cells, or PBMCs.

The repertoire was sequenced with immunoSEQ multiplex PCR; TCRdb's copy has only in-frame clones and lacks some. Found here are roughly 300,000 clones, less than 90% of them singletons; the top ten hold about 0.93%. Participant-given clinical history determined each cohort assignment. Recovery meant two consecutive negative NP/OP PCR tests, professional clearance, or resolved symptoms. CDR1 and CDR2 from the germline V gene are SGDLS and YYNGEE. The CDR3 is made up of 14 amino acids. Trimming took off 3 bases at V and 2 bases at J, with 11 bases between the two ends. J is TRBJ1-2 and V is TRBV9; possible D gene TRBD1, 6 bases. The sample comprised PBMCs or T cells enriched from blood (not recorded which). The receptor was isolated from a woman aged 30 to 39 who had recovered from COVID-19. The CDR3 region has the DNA TGTGCCAGCAGCGGACGGACAGTAAACTATGGCTACACCTTC. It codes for CASSGRTVNYGYTF.